A single sample gave rise to the 2 T cell receptor beta chains below, sequenced in a study of breast tumors, draining lymph nodes, adjacent tissues. Each CDR3 protein gets one entry after TCRdb re-called the multiplex PCR reads with MiXCR. The sample lists about 140,000 distinct CDR3 sequences, about 33% occurring once. The lymph nodes were axillary draining lymph nodes from breast cancer patients. The sequenced material came from axillary lymph node tissue. These receptors came from a female donor with breast cancer. Some clones in this sample may be carry-over from other donors' samples.

V gene TRBV2 combines with J gene TRBJ2-1; the match to TRBD2 covers 14 bases. CDR1 and CDR2 (germline): SNHLY, FYNNEI. J gave up 6 bases and V 5 bases, and 3 bases lay outside the gene matches. This CDR3 contains 15 residues. The CDR3 region has the DNA TGTGCCAGCAGTCGGACTAGCGGGGGGCGCAATGAGCAGTTCTTC. Translating gives CASSRTSGGRNEQFF.

This clonotype occurred a few times. Possible read error: a much larger clone is one base away. V gene TRBV5-6 combines with J gene TRBJ1-2, with D possibly being TRBD1 (5 bases). The CDR3 runs to 15 residues. V was pared by 4 bases and J by 2 bases, with 15 bases between. Germline V gives CDR1 SGHDT, CDR2 YYEEEE. The CDR3 is CASSQQDSPNYGYTF. The CDR3 DNA reads as TGTGCCAGCAGCCAACAGGATTCTCCCAACTATGGCTACACCTTC.